This TCR beta chain emerged from a study of CD8 T cells in Susac syndrome. Overall study results and limits: Susac-specific public clones found in total CD8+ repertoires numbered some 17, and those in CD8+ TEMRA repertoires numbered several.

Deletions cut 2 bases from V and 0 bases from J, with 12 bases between. The CDR3 runs to 16 residues. CDR1 and CDR2 (germline): SGHVS, FNYEAQ. An amount of RNA that ranged from 0.5 to 1 ug was reverse transcribed with random hexamers. Using its own MiXCR run on the immunoSEQ multiplex PCR reads, TCRdb lists one record per CDR3 protein. The sample holds tens of thousands of distinct CDR3 sequences; over 85% are singletons and the top ten take about 0.9%. In the case of this clonotype: Its antigen is not known.

The TCR originated in a human donor with Susac syndrome. Sequencing was performed on CD8+ T cells from PBMCs. This chain joins TRBV7-6 and TRBJ2-3; D is ambiguous. This CDR3 reads CASSLTGTYSTDTQYF. In DNA form, the CDR3 reads TGTGCCAGCAGCTTAACGGGCACGTATAGCACAGATACGCAGTATTTT.